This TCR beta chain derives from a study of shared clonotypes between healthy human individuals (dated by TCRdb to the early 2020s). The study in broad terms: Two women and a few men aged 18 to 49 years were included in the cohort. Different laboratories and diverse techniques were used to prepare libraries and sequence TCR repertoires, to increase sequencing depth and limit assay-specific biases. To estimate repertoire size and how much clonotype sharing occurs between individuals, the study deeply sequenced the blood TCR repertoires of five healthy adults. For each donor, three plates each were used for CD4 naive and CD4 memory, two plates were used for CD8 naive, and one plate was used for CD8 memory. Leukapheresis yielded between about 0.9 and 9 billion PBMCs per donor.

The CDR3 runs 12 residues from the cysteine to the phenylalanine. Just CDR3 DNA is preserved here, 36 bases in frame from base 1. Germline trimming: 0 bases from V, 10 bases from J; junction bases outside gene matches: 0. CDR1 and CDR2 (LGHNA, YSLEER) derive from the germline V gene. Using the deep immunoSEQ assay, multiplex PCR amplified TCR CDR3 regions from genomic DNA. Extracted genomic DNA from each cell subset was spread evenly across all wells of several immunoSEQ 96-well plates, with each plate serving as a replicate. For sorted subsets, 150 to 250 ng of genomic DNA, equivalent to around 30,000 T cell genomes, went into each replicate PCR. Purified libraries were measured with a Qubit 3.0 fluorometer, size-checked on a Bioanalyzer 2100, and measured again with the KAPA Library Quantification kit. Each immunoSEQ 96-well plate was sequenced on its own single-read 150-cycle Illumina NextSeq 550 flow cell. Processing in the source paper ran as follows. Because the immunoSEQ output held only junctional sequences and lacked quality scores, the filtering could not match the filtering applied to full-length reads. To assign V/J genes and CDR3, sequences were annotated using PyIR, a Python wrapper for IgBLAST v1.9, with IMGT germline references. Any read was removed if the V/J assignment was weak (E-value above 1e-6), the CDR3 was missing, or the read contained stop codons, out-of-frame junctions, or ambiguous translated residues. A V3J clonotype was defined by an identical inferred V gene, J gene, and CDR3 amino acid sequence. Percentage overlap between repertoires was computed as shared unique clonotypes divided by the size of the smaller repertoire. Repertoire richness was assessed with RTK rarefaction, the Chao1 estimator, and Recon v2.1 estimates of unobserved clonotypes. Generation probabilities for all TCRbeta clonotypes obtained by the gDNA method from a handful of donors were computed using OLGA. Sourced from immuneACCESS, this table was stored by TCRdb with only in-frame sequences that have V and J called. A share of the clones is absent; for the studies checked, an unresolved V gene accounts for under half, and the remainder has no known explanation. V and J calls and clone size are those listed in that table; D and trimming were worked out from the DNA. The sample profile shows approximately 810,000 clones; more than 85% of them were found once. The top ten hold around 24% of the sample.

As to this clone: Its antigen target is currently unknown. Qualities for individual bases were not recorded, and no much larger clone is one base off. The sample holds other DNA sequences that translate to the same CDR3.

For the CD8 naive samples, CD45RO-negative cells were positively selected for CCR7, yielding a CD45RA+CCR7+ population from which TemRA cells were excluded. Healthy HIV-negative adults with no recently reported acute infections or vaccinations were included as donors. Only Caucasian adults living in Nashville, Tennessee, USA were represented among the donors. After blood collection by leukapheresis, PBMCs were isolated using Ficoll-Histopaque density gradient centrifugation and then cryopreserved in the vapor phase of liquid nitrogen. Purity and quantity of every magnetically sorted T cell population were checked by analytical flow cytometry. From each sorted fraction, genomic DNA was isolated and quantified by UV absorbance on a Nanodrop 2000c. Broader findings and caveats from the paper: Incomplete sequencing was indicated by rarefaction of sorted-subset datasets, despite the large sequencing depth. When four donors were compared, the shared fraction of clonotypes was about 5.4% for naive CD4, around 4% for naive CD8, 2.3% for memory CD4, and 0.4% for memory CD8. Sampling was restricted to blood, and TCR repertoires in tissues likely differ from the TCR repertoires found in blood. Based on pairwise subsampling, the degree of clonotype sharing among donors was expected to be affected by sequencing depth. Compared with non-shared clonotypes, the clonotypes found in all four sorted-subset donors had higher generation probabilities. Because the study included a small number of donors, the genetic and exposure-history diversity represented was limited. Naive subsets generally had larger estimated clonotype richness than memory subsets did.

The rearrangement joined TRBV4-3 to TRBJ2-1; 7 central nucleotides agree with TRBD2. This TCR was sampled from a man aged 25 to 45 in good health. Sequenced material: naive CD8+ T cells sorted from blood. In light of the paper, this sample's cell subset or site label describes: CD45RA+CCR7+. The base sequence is TGCGCCAGCAGCCAAGAGGGGGGGGAGCAGTTCTTC. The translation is CASSQEGGEQFF.